The 24 T cell receptor beta chains given below trace back to one sample, sequenced in a study of blood T cell repertoires in COVID-19 (dated by TCRdb to about 2020). Receptor amplification or capture employed the immunoSEQ multiplex PCR assay. The table comes from immuneACCESS by way of TCRdb, which keeps in-frame sequences with V and J called. Part of the clones is missing from these tables; in studies checked, under half for an unresolved V gene and the rest for unknown reasons. The sample includes 89,000 or so clones, with less than 85% observed a single time. Together, the top ten hold about two fifths of the sample. The sequenced material came from peripheral blood. These receptors came from a man older than 75 with acute or convalescent COVID-19.

The V and J genes are TRBV19 and TRBJ2-6; 7 nucleotides line up with TRBD2. In germline, CDR1 is LNHDA, CDR2 SQIVND (reference sequence). V dropped 5 bases and J dropped 1; count of bases not matched to a gene: 11. The CDR3 is 18 amino acids. As DNA, the CDR3 is TGTGCCAGTAGTCCATCCGGGACTATGGGGTCTGGGGCCAACGTCCTGACTTTC. Translation: CASSPSGTMGSGANVLTF.

This sequence joins TRBV7-3 and TRBJ2-2; 9 bases line up with TRBD1. This CDR3 region has 15 residues. The germline V gene encodes CDR1 SGHTA and CDR2 FQGTGA. V lost 4 bases, J lost 4 bases, and 4 bases stayed unmatched. CDR3 DNA: TGTGCCAGCAGCTCCACAGGGGGCGGCACCGGGGAGCTGTTTTTT. It encodes CASSSTGGGTGELFF.

This clone was found a few times. The CDR3 bases are TGTGCCGGAGCCTCAGGGGCCAGACCTCAAGAGACCCAGTACTTC. Translated: CAGASGARPQETQYF. This rearrangement joins TRBV30 to TRBJ2-5; a possible D gene is TRBD1 (6 bases). The V end lost 8 bases, the J end lost 2 bases, and 21 bases lay between the germline ends. The CDR3 has 15 amino acids. Germline V CDR1 and CDR2: GTSNPN, SVGIG (reference sequence).

The sample holds one count of this clone. The chain has TRBV19 and TRBJ2-1; 14 bases line up with TRBD2. The CDR3 length is 16 residues. Germline-derived CDR1 and CDR2 are LNHDA and SQIVND (reference sequence). Trimming at V came to 3 bases and at J to 6 bases, leaving 4 bases not matched to a gene. CDR3 loop: CASSILTSGRANEQFF. As DNA, the CDR3 is TGTGCCAGTAGTATTCTGACTAGCGGGAGGGCCAATGAGCAGTTCTTC.

V usage is TRBV6-5 and J usage is TRBJ1-2; a possible D gene is TRBD1 (5 bases). The CDR3 is 16 amino acids. Germline-derived CDR1 and CDR2 are MNHEY and SVGAGI. V was cut by 0 bases and J by 4 bases, with 15 bases left in between. CDR3 sequence: CASSYSGREGAYGYTF. CDR3 bases: TGTGCCAGCAGTTACTCGGGCAGGGAAGGAGCCTATGGCTACACCTTC.

The chain links TRBV6-5 to TRBJ1-4; TRBD1 aligns across 8 bases. The length of the CDR3 is 15 residues. V gave up 5 bases and J gave up 4 bases; unmatched junction bases: 6. Germline V gene sequence: CDR1 MNHEY, CDR2 SVGAGI. This CDR3 is CASSPDRGNNEKLFF. In DNA form, the CDR3 reads TGTGCCAGCAGTCCTGACAGGGGTAATAATGAAAAACTGTTTTTT.

The chain recombines TRBV3-1 (or the pseudogene TRBV3-2) with TRBJ2-3; TRBD1 matches at 7 bases. Germline V CDR1 and CDR2: LGHDT, YNNKEL (reference sequence). This CDR3 has 14 residues. The junction had 8 bases not matched to a gene; V was cut back by 5 bases and J by 6 bases. For the CDR3, the DNA is TGTGCCAGCAGCTTGACAGGGACCAGGGATACGCAGTATTTT. Translating gives CASSLTGTRDTQYF.

The CDR3 spells CASRWTGGDTGELFF. The CDR3 DNA is TGCGCCAGCAGGTGGACAGGGGGGGACACCGGGGAGCTGTTTTTT. J is TRBJ2-2 and V is TRBV10-2; 10 bases align to TRBD1. The CDR3 has 15 residues. Germline CDR1 is WSHSY and CDR2 is SAAADI. The V gene end was trimmed by 6 bases and the J gene end by 3 bases; junction bases not matched to a gene: 4.

The rearrangement links TRBV10-3 to TRBJ1-1; 7 bases agree with TRBD1. J was trimmed by 10 bases and V by 3 bases; bases with no gene match: 2. Germline-derived CDR1 and CDR2 are ENHRY and SYGVKD. This CDR3 has 11 amino acids. For the CDR3, the DNA is TGTGCCATCAGTGAACGGGACAGAGCTTTCTTT. It is translated as CAISERDRAFF.

This clone came up once. The chain recombines TRBV6-5 with TRBJ1-5, with a weak D call TRBD1 (5 bases). Germline CDR1 and CDR2: MNHEY and SVGAGI. Trimming stripped 7 bases from V and 1 base from J, with 11 bases between. The CDR3 contains 14 residues. DNA for the CDR3: TGTGCCAGCAAGCAAGGGGCGAGCAATCAGCCCCAGCATTTT. Translated: CASKQGASNQPQHF.

This clone was detected only once. The genes are TRBV30 and TRBJ1-1; the D gene is possibly TRBD1 (6 bases). Germline CDR1 reads GTSNPN; CDR2 reads SVGIG (reference sequence). V shed 1 base and J shed 8 bases, with 20 bases lying between them. The CDR3 loop spans 15 amino acids. CDR3 sequence (DNA): TGTGCCTGGAGTGCCCCCATTGGCAGGGGAGCCGAAGCTTTCTTT. It encodes CAWSAPIGRGAEAFF.

The chain has TRBV11-2 and TRBJ2-7; D may be TRBD1 (5 bases). Germline CDR1 reads SGHAT; CDR2 reads FQNNGV. Deletions cut 3 bases from V and 3 bases from J, with 12 bases between. There are 14 residues in the CDR3. This CDR3 reads CASSFGQGNYEQYF. CDR3 nucleotides: TGTGCCAGCAGCTTCGGTCAGGGAAACTACGAGCAGTACTTC.

CDR3 DNA sequence: TGTGCCAGCAGTTACTTTTACGGGGGAAAAGAGACCCAGTACTTC. Encoded protein: CASSYFYGGKETQYF. The genes are TRBV6-6 and TRBJ2-5; TRBD2 might be the D (6 bases). The CDR3 contains 15 residues. Between the trimmed V and J ends, which lost 1 base and 3 bases, there was a span of 12 bases. Per germline, CDR1 MNHNY and CDR2 SVGAGI (reference sequence).

The V gene is TRBV18, the J gene TRBJ2-7; unclear D gene. This CDR3 has 12 residues. The germline CDR1 and CDR2 sequences are KGHSH and LQKENI. V lost 4 bases, J lost 7 bases, and 11 bases lay in between. The CDR3 loop is CASSLREREQYF. The CDR3 DNA follows: TGTGCCAGCTCACTCCGCGAGAGGGAGCAGTACTTC.

This clone was counted between two and nine times. V usage is TRBV6-5 and J usage is TRBJ2-7; perhaps TRBD1 as D (5 bases). Trimming removed 5 bases at V and 4 bases at J, with 12 bases between. Per the germline V gene, CDR1 is MNHEY and CDR2 is SVGAGI. The length of the CDR3 is 13 residues. The CDR3 bases are TGTGCCAGCAGTAGGGGAAAAGTGTACGAGCAGTACTTC. Its translation is CASSRGKVYEQYF.

The rearrangement joins TRBV14 to TRBJ1-1; tentatively, D is TRBD1 (5 bases). The V gene's germline CDR1 is SGHDN and CDR2 FVKESK. There are 15 residues in the CDR3. V lost 0 bases to trimming and J lost 0 bases, with 8 bases between them. The CDR3 here is CASSQDQGLNTEAFF. As DNA, the CDR3 is TGTGCCAGCAGCCAAGACCAGGGCTTGAACACTGAAGCTTTCTTT.

The V and J genes are TRBV6-5 and TRBJ1-2; D uncertain. Germline CDR1 MNHEY, CDR2 SVGAGI. V lost 0 bases and J 8 bases, leaving 13 bases between the germline ends. The CDR3 covers 14 residues. CDR3 protein: CASSYSLQQLGYTF. The CDR3 DNA sequence: TGTGCCAGCAGTTACTCGTTACAACAGTTGGGCTACACCTTC.

The sample holds a few counts of this clone. V and J are TRBV7-3 and TRBJ2-1; weak D call: TRBD2 (6 bases). The CDR3 contains 15 residues. Germline-derived CDR1 and CDR2 are SGHTA and FQGTGA. With 2 bases removed from V and 0 bases from J, the gap between germline ends came to 8 bases. The CDR3 nucleotides read TGTGCCAGCAGCTTAGGAGGGGCCTCCTACAATGAGCAGTTCTTC. Amino acid sequence: CASSLGGASYNEQFF.

The chain joins TRBV5-6 to TRBJ1-2, with D possibly matching TRBD1 (6 bases). CDR1 SGHDT and CDR2 YYEEEE come from the germline V gene. This CDR3 contains 13 residues. The ends were cut back, 4 bases at V and 4 bases at J, with 11 bases in the middle. CDR3: CASSPRGSYGYTF. DNA of the CDR3: TGTGCCAGCAGCCCCAGGGGTTCCTATGGCTACACCTTC.

The chain employs TRBV5-1 and TRBJ2-3, with 7 bases fitting TRBD2. The CDR3 is 15 residues long. Germline values: CDR1 SGHRS, CDR2 YFSETQ. Trimming removed 1 base from V and 4 bases from J; junction bases left unmatched: 6. CDR3 sequence: CASSLLEGGPDTQYF. The CDR3, as DNA: TGCGCCAGCAGCTTGTTAGAGGGAGGGCCAGATACGCAGTATTTT.

The CDR3 spells CASSLPLSGEQYF. The CDR3 DNA reads as TGTGCCAGCAGCTTACCCCTCTCCGGTGAGCAGTACTTC. This chain connects TRBV7-9 to TRBJ2-7, with D uncertain. The CDR3 has 13 residues. The V and J ends lost 2 bases and 7 bases respectively, with 12 bases between them. Germline CDR1 is SEHNR and CDR2 is FQNEAQ (reference sequence).

This clone has only one observation. The chain uses TRBV14 and TRBJ2-5, with unresolved D. From germline, CDR1 is SGHDN and CDR2 FVKESK. The CDR3 loop spans 14 amino acids. V lost 2 bases, J lost 5 bases, and 12 bases lay in between. Here the CDR3 DNA reads TGTGCCAGCAGCCAATACGCAGGTGGCGAGACCCAGTACTTC. Translation gives CASSQYAGGETQYF. The full variable domain, rest sourced from reference TRBV14 and TRBJ2-5, is EAGVTQFPSHSVIEKGQTVTLRCDPISGHDNLYWYRRVMGKEIKFLLHFVKESKQDESGMPNNRFLAERTGGTYSTLKVQPAELEDSGVYFCASSQYAGGETQYFGPGTRLLVL.

The V call is TRBV15, the J call TRBJ2-5; D possibly corresponds to TRBD2 (7 bases). V gave up 4 bases and J gave up 1 base, with 16 bases separating them. The CDR3 totals 16 residues. Germline CDR1 reads LNHNV; CDR2 reads YYDKDF (reference sequence). The CDR3 coding sequence is TGTGCCACCAGCACTGTGAGGGGAGGGGGCCAAGAGACCCAGTACTTC. This translates into CATSTVRGGGQETQYF.

Of note for this clone: One end of the junction fails to match germline, which may point to a read error. The V gene is TRBV7-7, the J gene TRBJ2-1; D is perhaps TRBD1 (5 bases). CDR1 is SSHAT, CDR2 FNYEAQ, per germline (reference sequence). The CDR3 has 13 residues. CDR3 protein: CASSPGYHNEQFF. CDR3 DNA: TGTGCTAGCAGCCCAGGGTACCACAATGAGCAGTTCTTC.